This T cell receptor beta chain appears in the sequencing data of a study of CD8 T cells in ankylosing spondylitis. General observations from the study: In the blood and synovial fluid of reactive arthritis, some motif variants had been previously reported. Significant enrichment of disease-linked clones was reported in matched ankylosing spondylitis synovial fluid. Disease-linked clones were found to be CD8+ and relatively rare in peripheral blood.

The CDR3 totals 15 residues. As concerns this clonotype: Its antigen is unidentified.

A single record per CDR3 protein comes from TCRdb applying MiXCR to the 5' RACE reads. The sample holds about 340,000 distinct CDR3 sequences, about 15% seen once. Sequencing input: blood, either unsorted or a sorted T cell fraction (not recorded which). V and J are TRBV21-1 and TRBJ1-1; the table gives TRBD1 as D, unverified against the DNA. TRBV21-1 is annotated as a pseudogene. This clonotype originated in a male donor with ankylosing spondylitis or in good health (not recorded which). The CDR3 here is CASSREGQEKDEAFF. The CDR3 DNA reads TGTGCCAGCAGCCGAGAAGGACAGGAGAAGGATGAAGCTTTCTTT.